The 10 T cell receptor beta chains below were found in one sample sequenced in a study of early T cells in non-severe SARS-CoV-2 infection. TCRdb independently ran MiXCR on the 5' RACE reads; one entry per CDR3 protein. Of about 83,000 distinct CDR3 sequences listed, more than 12% are singletons. Sequencing used whole blood. Every receptor here comes from an adult who was a healthcare worker with PCR-confirmed SARS-CoV-2 infection or an uninfected control (not recorded which).

This clonotype appeared many times. The chain carries TRBV18 and TRBJ1-1; a possible D gene is TRBD1 (5 bases). The CDR3 totals 15 residues. The V and J ends lost 6 bases and 7 bases respectively, with 21 bases between them. The germline V gene encodes CDR1 KGHSH and CDR2 LQKENI. CDR3 region: CASSPGPRGAFEAFF. CDR3 nucleotide sequence: TGTGCCAGCTCCCCAGGGCCCCGCGGGGCATTTGAAGCTTTCTTT. The full variable domain, with the rest looked up from reference TRBV18 and TRBJ1-1, is NAGVMQNPRHLVRRRGQEARLRCSPMKGHSHVYWYRQLPEEGLKFMVYLQKENIIDESGMPKERFSAEFPKEGPSILRIQQVVRGDSAAYFCASSPGPRGAFEAFFGQGTRLTVV.

The genes are TRBV5-1 and TRBJ2-5, with no clear D. CDR1 is SGHRS and CDR2 is YFSETQ in the germline V gene. V was pared by 2 bases and J by 1 base, with 6 bases between. The CDR3 is 13 residues long. The chain's CDR3 is CASSFSTQETQYF. The CDR3 coding sequence is TGCGCCAGCAGCTTTTCTACCCAAGAGACCCAGTACTTC.

This clonotype came up a few times. The V gene is TRBV5-5, the J gene TRBJ1-1, with a weak D call TRBD1 (5 bases). The CDR3 is made up of 13 amino acids. V lost 1 base and J 4 bases, leaving 8 bases between the germline ends. The germline V gene has CDR1 SGHKS and CDR2 YYEKEE (reference sequence). The CDR3 loop is CASSLLGGTEAFF. The CDR3 nucleotides read TGTGCCAGCAGCTTGCTGGGGGGCACTGAAGCTTTCTTT.

This clonotype was counted at least ten times. V and J are TRBV20-1 and TRBJ2-1; 8 nucleotides match TRBD2. The CDR3 totals 16 residues. Germline V lookup: CDR1 DFQATT, CDR2 SNEGSKA (reference sequence). Losses at the gene ends were 4 bases for V and 2 bases for J; bases not matched to a gene: 10. The DNA of the CDR3 is TGCAGTGCTATAACCAGCGGGAGTGTAGCCTACAATGAGCAGTTCTTC. It yields the protein CSAITSGSVAYNEQFF.

The sample holds a few counts of this clonotype. The chain recombines TRBV2 with TRBJ2-3, with 9 bases that match TRBD2. V lost 4 bases and J lost 2; bases outside the gene matches: 10. This CDR3 is 17 amino acids long. Germline V gene data show CDR1 as SNHLY and CDR2 as FYNNEI. In nucleotides, the CDR3 is TGTGCCAGCAGTGGGCCAGCTCCTAGCGGGGTCACAGATACGCAGTATTTT. It yields the protein CASSGPAPSGVTDTQYF.

In this sample, this clonotype turned up a few times. The gene calls are TRBV30 and TRBJ2-2; 7 nucleotides line up with TRBD1. Germline lookup yields CDR1 GTSNPN and CDR2 SVGIG (reference sequence). Trimming took 4 bases from V and 0 from J; bases not matched to a gene: 2. The CDR3 has 14 amino acids. CDR3 sequence (DNA): TGTGCCTGGACCGGGACAGCGAACACCGGGGAGCTGTTTTTT. It codes for CAWTGTANTGELFF. The whole variable domain, filled in from reference TRBV30 and TRBJ2-2, reads SQTIHQWPATLVQPVGSPLSLECTVEGTSNPNLYWYRQAAGRGLQLLFYSVGIGQISSEVPQNLSASRPQDRQFILSSKKLLLSDSGFYLCAWTGTANTGELFFGEGSRLTVL.

This clonotype occurred a few times. The chain recombines TRBV7-9 with TRBJ2-4; TRBD1 might be the D (6 bases). Trimming cost V 0 bases and J 2 bases, with 8 bases left between them. CDR1 is SEHNR, CDR2 FQNEAQ, per germline (reference sequence). The CDR3 has 15 amino acids. CDR3 DNA: TGTGCCAGCAGCTTAGCGGGGGCGACCAAAAACATTCAGTACTTC. Amino acids: CASSLAGATKNIQYF.

This chain uses TRBV3-1 with TRBJ1-3; the D is unclear. This CDR3 has 13 residues. Trimming stripped 3 bases from V and 1 base from J, with 4 bases between. Germline CDR1 and CDR2: LGHDT and YNNKEL (reference sequence). The CDR3 spells CASSHESGNTIYF. The CDR3 DNA reads as TGTGCCAGCAGCCATGAATCTGGAAACACCATATATTTT.

This clonotype was observed many times. This chain joins TRBV28 and TRBJ2-5; no definite D call. The CDR3 runs 13 residues. The V end was cut by 6 bases, the J end by 5 bases, with 13 bases between. CDR1 is MDHEN and CDR2 is SYDVKM in the germline V gene. In nucleotides, the CDR3 is TGTGCCAGCAGCCCAGGACGCCTCGAGACCCAGTACTTC. This gives the protein CASSPGRLETQYF.

This clonotype was seen only a few times. DNA of the CDR3: TGTGCTAGTGGTCGGGACGGAGGAAACACCATATATTTT. Translation: CASGRDGGNTIYF. This chain links TRBV12-5 with TRBJ1-3; a weak D match, TRBD1 (5 bases). Trimming stripped 5 bases from V and 4 bases from J, with 9 bases between. CDR3 size: 13 residues. Germline values: CDR1 LGHNT, CDR2 FRNRAP.